This record covers a single TCR beta chain. The sample comes from a study of sequential checkpoint blockade in melanoma. Looked up from germline, CDR1 is LGHNA and CDR2 is YSLEER. V lost 3 bases and J lost 3; bases outside the gene matches: 5. The CDR3 spans 14 residues. The data were produced by immunoSEQ multiplex PCR, yet TCRdb's version contains in-frame clones alone and is incomplete. The top ten clones hold roughly 31% of a sample with approximately 11,000 clones, around 69% of them seen once. The treatment was: randomized to nivolumab then ipilimumab (arm A) or the reverse (arm B). No patient had prior DNA-damaging chemotherapy. Sorted cells were live CD3+CD8+, lacking CD19 and CD56, from PBMCs.

This receptor was identified in a human donor with melanoma. The rearrangement uses TRBV4-3 and TRBJ2-7, with 7 bases that match TRBD1. The material sequenced was CD8+ T cells sorted from blood (inferred from file names), taken from a patient given nivolumab and ipilimumab in sequence. CDR3 loop: CASSHYDRVYEQYF. In DNA, the CDR3 is TGCGCCAGCAGCCACTACGACAGGGTCTACGAGCAGTACTTC.